This note documents a single T cell receptor beta chain sequence. In the authors' workflow: Nucleated cell number was recorded as an estimate derived from reference gene primer amplification. The repertoire was sequenced with immunoSEQ multiplex PCR; TCRdb's copy has only in-frame clones and lacks some. V and J calls and clone size follow that table, whereas D and trimming were derived from the DNA. The table includes some 95,000 clones, around 88% detected once. This entry is derived from a study of blood T cell repertoires in COVID-19. Study-level background: Sites in the United States, Italy and Spain provided acute and convalescent COVID-19 samples. The analysed material was cDNA or gDNA that came from T cells, B-cell-depleted T cells, or PBMCs.

Per germline, CDR1 MGHDK and CDR2 SYGVNS. The CDR3 runs 14 residues. V was cut by 8 bases and J by 2 bases, with 13 bases left in between. The chain is built from TRBV25-1 and TRBJ1-3, with D possibly matching TRBD1 (5 bases). The sample comprised peripheral blood. This receptor was taken from a man older than 75 with active or convalescent COVID-19. CDR3 coding DNA: TGTGCCAGCCCCCACAGGAGCCCTGGAAACACCATATATTTT. This encodes CASPHRSPGNTIYF.